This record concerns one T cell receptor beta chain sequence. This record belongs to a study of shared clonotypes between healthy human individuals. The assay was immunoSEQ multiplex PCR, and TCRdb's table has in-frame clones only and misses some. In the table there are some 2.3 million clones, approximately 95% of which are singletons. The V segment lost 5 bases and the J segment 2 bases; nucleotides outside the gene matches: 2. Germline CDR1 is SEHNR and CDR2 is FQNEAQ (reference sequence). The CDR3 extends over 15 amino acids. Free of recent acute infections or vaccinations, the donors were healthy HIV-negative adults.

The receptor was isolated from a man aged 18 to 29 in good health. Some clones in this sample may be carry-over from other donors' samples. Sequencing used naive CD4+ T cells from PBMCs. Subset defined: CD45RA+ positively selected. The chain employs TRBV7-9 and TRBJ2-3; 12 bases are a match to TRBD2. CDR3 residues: CASSRTSGNTDTQYF. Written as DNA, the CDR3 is TGTGCCAGCAGCCGGACTAGCGGGAACACAGATACGCAGTATTTT.